The 2 T cell receptor beta chains below all came from one sample that was sequenced in a study of cytomegalovirus exposure and HLA in healthy donors. Amplification used 60 Vbeta primers and 13 Jbeta primers. Generated by immunoSEQ multiplex PCR, the TCRdb table keeps only in-frame clones and is missing some. The table lists 150,000 to 200,000 clones, about 80% of them singletons. The specimen sequenced was PBMCs. Source of these receptors: a woman aged 40 to 50 in good health and CMV-seronegative.

The chain couples TRBV21-1 to TRBJ2-1; the table's D call, TRBD2, has no DNA check behind it. TRBV21-1 constitutes a pseudogene. This CDR3 contains 20 residues. The CDR3 DNA reads as TGTGCCAGCAGCAAACCAGGACTAGCGGGAGGGTCGAGCTCCTACAATGAGCAGTTCTTC. Translation: CASSKPGLAGGSSSYNEQFF.

The rearrangement joins TRBV27 to TRBJ2-7, with D hard to call. The CDR3 sequence is 13 residues long. The germline V gene encodes CDR1 MNHEY and CDR2 SMNVEV (reference sequence). V shed 7 bases and J shed 1 base, with 11 bases lying between them. CDR3: CASIASGSYEQYF. DNA for the CDR3: TGTGCCAGCATCGCGTCAGGTTCCTACGAGCAGTACTTC.